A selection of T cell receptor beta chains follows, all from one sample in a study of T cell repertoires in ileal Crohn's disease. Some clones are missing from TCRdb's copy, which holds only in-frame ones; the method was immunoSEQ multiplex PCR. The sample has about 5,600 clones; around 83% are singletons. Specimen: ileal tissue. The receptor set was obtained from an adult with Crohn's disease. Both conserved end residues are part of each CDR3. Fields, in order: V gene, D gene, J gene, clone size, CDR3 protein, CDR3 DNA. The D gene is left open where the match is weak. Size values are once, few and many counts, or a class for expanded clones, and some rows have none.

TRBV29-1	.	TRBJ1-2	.	CSVVRGDYGYTF	TGCAGCGTTGTACGGGGCGACTATGGCTACACCTTC
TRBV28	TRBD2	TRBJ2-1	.	CASSALTGSGRIEQFF	TGTGCCAGCAGTGCCCTGACGGGAAGCGGGAGGATCGAGCAGTTCTTC
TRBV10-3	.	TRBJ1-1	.	CASQSDGQNTEAFF	TGTGCTAGCCAGAGCGACGGCCAGAACACTGAAGCTTTCTTT
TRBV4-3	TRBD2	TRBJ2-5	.	CASSQGGGLQETQYF	TGCGCCAGCAGCCAAGGCGGGGGGCTCCAAGAGACCCAGTACTTC
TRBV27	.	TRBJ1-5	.	CASSLRFDQPQHF	TGTGCCAGCAGTTTACGTTTTGATCAGCCCCAGCATTTT
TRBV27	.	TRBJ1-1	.	CASSQTEYTEAFF	TGTGCCAGCAGTCAAACAGAGTACACTGAAGCTTTCTTT
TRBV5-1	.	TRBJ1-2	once	CASSSLRGANYGYTF	TGCGCCAGCAGCTCCCTACGGGGAGCCAACTATGGCTACACCTTC
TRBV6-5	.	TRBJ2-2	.	CASSRDNTNTGELFF	TGTGCCAGCAGCCGGGACAACACGAACACCGGGGAGCTGTTTTTT
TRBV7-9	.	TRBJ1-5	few	CASSRDTNQPQHF	TGTGCCAGCAGCCGGGACACCAATCAGCCCCAGCATTTT
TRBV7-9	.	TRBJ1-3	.	CASSLDRETIYF	TGTGCCAGCAGCTTAGACCGGGAGACCATATATTTT
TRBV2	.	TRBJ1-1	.	CASRGTGSTEAFF	TGTGCCAGCAGGGGAACAGGGAGCACTGAAGCTTTCTTT
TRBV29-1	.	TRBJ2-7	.	CSVLTTVRDEQYF	TGCAGCGTTCTCACGACGGTGAGGGACGAGCAGTACTTC
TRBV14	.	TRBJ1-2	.	CASSQGANYGYTF	TGTGCCAGCAGCCAAGGAGCTAACTATGGCTACACCTTC
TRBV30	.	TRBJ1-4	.	CAWSGISYNEKLFF	TGTGCCTGGAGTGGTATCAGTTATAATGAAAAACTGTTTTTT
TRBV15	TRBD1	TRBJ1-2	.	CATSRDWDRGLSNYGYTF	TGTGCCACCAGCAGAGATTGGGACAGGGGCCTCTCTAACTATGGCTACACCTTC
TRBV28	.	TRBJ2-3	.	CASSPRDLTDTQYF	TGTGCCAGCTCCCCCCGAGACCTCACAGATACGCAGTATTTT
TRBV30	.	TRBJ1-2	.	CAWSVHDYNYGYTF	TGTGCCTGGAGTGTACACGATTACAACTATGGCTACACCTTC
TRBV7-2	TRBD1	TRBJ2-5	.	CASSSRTGQEQYF	TGTGCCAGCAGCTCTCGGACAGGACAGGAGCAGTACTTC
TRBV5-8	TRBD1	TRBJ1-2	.	CASTLPGGSYGYTF	TGTGCCAGCACCCTACCAGGGGGCTCCTATGGCTACACCTTC
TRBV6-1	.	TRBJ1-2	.	CASSEGTANYGYTF	TGTGCCAGCAGTGAGGGAACAGCTAACTATGGCTACACCTTC
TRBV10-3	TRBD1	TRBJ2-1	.	CAISESSRGQDEQFF	TGTGCCATCAGTGAGTCGAGCAGGGGGCAAGATGAGCAGTTCTTC
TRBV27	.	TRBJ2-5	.	CASSLAGTQETQYF	TGTGCCAGCAGCCTGGCCGGGACTCAAGAGACCCAGTACTTC
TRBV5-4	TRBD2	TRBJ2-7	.	CASSLSGSSYEQYF	TGTGCCAGCAGCTTGAGCGGGAGCTCCTACGAGCAGTACTTC
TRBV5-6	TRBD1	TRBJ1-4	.	CASSLATGGIGEKLFF	TGTGCCAGCAGCTTGGCGACAGGGGGCATCGGTGAAAAACTGTTTTTT
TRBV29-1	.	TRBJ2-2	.	CSVVEPNTGELFF	TGCAGCGTTGTTGAGCCGAACACCGGGGAGCTGTTTTTT
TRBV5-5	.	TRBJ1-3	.	CASSLSGPSSGNTIYF	TGTGCCAGCAGCTTGTCCGGGCCAAGCTCTGGAAACACCATATATTTT
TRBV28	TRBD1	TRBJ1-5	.	CASSRTGGSQPQHF	TGTGCCAGCAGTCGAACAGGGGGCAGCCAGCCCCAGCATTTT
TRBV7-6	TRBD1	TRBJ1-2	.	CASSLVAGTVYGYTF	TGTGCCAGCAGCTTAGTCGCCGGGACAGTTTATGGCTACACCTTC
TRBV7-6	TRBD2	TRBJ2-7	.	CASSPGLAGDHTSYEQYF	TGTGCCAGCAGCCCCGGACTAGCGGGAGACCACACTTCCTACGAGCAGTACTTC
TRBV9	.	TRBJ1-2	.	CASSDFRGANYGYTF	TGTGCCAGCAGCGACTTCCGCGGGGCTAACTATGGCTACACCTTC
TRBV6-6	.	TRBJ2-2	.	CASKVANTGELFF	TGTGCCAGCAAGGTTGCGAACACCGGGGAGCTGTTTTTT
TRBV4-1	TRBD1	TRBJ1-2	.	CASSLGQGATGGYTF	TGCGCCAGCAGCCTAGGACAGGGGGCAACGGGTGGCTACACCTTC
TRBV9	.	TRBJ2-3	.	CASSVALSGDTQYF	TGTGCCAGCAGCGTAGCACTTTCAGGGGATACGCAGTATTTT
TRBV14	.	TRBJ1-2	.	CASSQSGIHGYTF	TGTGCCAGCAGCCAATCAGGGATCCATGGCTACACCTTC
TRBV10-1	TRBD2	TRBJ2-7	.	CASSESASGLSYEQYF	TGCGCCAGCAGTGAGTCGGCTAGCGGGCTCTCCTACGAGCAGTACTTC
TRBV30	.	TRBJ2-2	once	CAWIPGLRTGELFF	TGTGCCTGGATTCCGGGGCTAAGAACCGGGGAGCTGTTTTTT
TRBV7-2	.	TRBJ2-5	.	CASSTSFNRRETQYF	TGTGCCAGCAGTACCAGTTTTAACAGACGAGAGACCCAGTACTTC
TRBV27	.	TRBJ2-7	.	CASSLSFGNYEQYF	TGTGCCAGCAGTTTATCCTTTGGGAACTACGAGCAGTACTTC
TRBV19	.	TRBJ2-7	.	CATKAAVQTYEQYF	TGTGCCACTAAAGCCGCGGTACAGACCTACGAGCAGTACTTC
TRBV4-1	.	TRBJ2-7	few	CASSPYAGGEWGYEQYF	TGCGCCAGCAGCCCGTACGCTGGCGGGGAATGGGGTTACGAGCAGTACTTC
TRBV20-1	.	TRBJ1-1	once	CSAREDTEAFF	TGCAGTGCTAGGGAGGACACTGAAGCTTTCTTT
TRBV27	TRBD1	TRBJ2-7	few	CASSLRGGFYEQYF	TGTGCCAGCAGTTTAAGAGGGGGCTTCTACGAGCAGTACTTC
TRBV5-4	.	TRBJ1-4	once	CASSSKDNARREKLFF	TGTGCCAGCAGCTCCAAAGATAACGCAAGAAGGGAAAAACTGTTTTTT
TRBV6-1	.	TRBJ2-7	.	CASSGRGARYEQYF	TGTGCCAGCAGTGGTAGGGGGGCGCGGTACGAGCAGTACTTC
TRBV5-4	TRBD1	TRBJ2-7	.	CASSGTGTEQYF	TGTGCCAGCAGCGGGACAGGGACCGAGCAGTACTTC
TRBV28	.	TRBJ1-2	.	CASSLSLGGGYTF	TGTGCCAGCAGTTTATCTTTGGGCGGCGGCTACACCTTC
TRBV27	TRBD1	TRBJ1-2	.	CASSLSSTGARGAGYTF	TGTGCCAGCAGTTTATCTTCCACAGGGGCAAGAGGAGCGGGCTACACCTTC
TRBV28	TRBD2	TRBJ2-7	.	CASSPTSGALYYEQYF	TGTGCCAGCAGTCCGACTAGCGGGGCCTTATACTACGAGCAGTACTTC
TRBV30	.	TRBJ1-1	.	CAWRYSLWGTEAFF	TGTGCCTGGAGGTACTCTCTTTGGGGCACTGAAGCTTTCTTT
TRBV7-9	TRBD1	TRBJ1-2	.	CASSLETGGHGYTF	TGTGCCAGCAGCTTAGAGACAGGGGGTCATGGCTACACCTTC
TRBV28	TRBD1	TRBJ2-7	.	CASSSRDRGTYEQYF	TGTGCCAGCAGCTCCCGGGACAGGGGGACCTACGAGCAGTACTTC
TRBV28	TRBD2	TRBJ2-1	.	CASTTSGSYNEQFF	TGTGCCAGCACGACTAGCGGGTCTTACAATGAGCAGTTCTTC
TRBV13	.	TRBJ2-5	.	CASSLTARVQETQYF	TGTGCCAGCAGCTTAACCGCCCGGGTTCAAGAGACCCAGTACTTC
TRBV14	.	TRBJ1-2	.	CASSQGANYGYTF	TGTGCCAGCAGCCAAGGGGCTAACTATGGCTACACCTTC
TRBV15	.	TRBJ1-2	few	CATSRDGFNNYGYTF	TGTGCCACCAGCAGAGACGGGTTCAATAACTATGGCTACACCTTC
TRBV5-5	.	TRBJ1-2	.	CASSLDQGFRYTF	TGTGCCAGCAGCTTGGACCAGGGATTCCGCTACACCTTC
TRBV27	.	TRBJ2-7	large	CASSPGPVSSYEQYF	TGTGCCAGCTCCCCCGGGCCGGTGAGCTCCTACGAGCAGTACTTC